Below, 29 T cell receptor beta chains from the same sample are listed, as sequenced in a study of OX40 agonist ivuxolimab in advanced cancers. The table came from immunoSEQ multiplex PCR; TCRdb's copy has only in-frame clones and leaves some out. The data hold tens of thousands of clones, with 81% observed a single time. The specimen was CD4+ or CD8+ T cells sorted from blood, collected in a trial of the OX40 agonist ivuxolimab. The receptors shown here come from an adult with an advanced solid tumor such as melanoma, head and neck, liver or kidney cancer.

The chain links TRBV10-2 to TRBJ1-4; D gene unclear. The germline V and J ends were trimmed by 2 bases and 6 bases, with 4 bases remaining between them. The CDR3 spans 12 residues. Germline values: CDR1 WSHSY, CDR2 SAAADI. The CDR3 spells CASSEMYEKLFF. The DNA of the CDR3 is TGCGCCAGCAGTGAGATGTATGAAAAACTGTTTTTT.

The chain has TRBV11-2 and TRBJ2-5, with D perhaps TRBD1 (6 bases). Germline V gene lookup returns CDR1 SGHAT and CDR2 FQNNGV. The CDR3 is 15 residues long. V was cut by 0 bases and J by 5 bases, with 13 bases left in between. The CDR3 loop reads CASSLDPGGRETQYF. The CDR3 DNA is TGTGCCAGCAGCTTAGATCCTGGGGGCCGGGAGACCCAGTACTTC. Looking up the rest from reference TRBV11-2 and TRBJ2-5 gives the full variable domain: EAGVAQSPRYKIIEKRQSVAFWCNPISGHATLYWYQQILGQGPKLLIQFQNNGVVDDSQLPKDRFSAERLKGVDSTLKIQPAKLEDSAVYLCASSLDPGGRETQYFGPGTRLLVL.

The V and J genes are TRBV5-6 and TRBJ1-4; maybe TRBD1 (6 bases). The germline V and J ends were trimmed by 1 base and 8 bases, with 15 bases remaining between them. The germline gives CDR1 SGHDT, CDR2 YYEEEE. CDR3 length: 15 amino acids. CDR3 nucleotide sequence: TGTGCCAGCAGCTTGATGTCCGGGGGCGTGGAAAAACTGTTTTTT. Translation: CASSLMSGGVEKLFF.

The rearrangement uses TRBV7-9 and TRBJ1-2; TRBD1 matches 8 bases. V lost 5 bases to trimming and J lost 5 bases; unmatched junction nucleotides: 10. The germline V gene encodes CDR1 SEHNR and CDR2 FQNEAQ (reference sequence). CDR3 length: 15 residues. CDR3 sequence reads: CASSKSDREGYGYTF. The CDR3 DNA is TGTGCCAGCAGCAAATCGGACAGGGAGGGTTATGGCTACACCTTC.

The V and J genes are TRBV5-4 and TRBJ1-2; TRBD1 might be the D (6 bases). V was shortened by 1 base and J by 4 bases, with 14 bases between the two germline ends. In germline, CDR1 is SGHNT, CDR2 YYREEE (reference sequence). The CDR3 consists of 15 residues. The CDR3 coding sequence is TGTGCCAGCAGCTTGTCAAAGGGGGGGGCCTATGGCTACACCTTC. Residues: CASSLSKGGAYGYTF.

In DNA, the CDR3 is TGTGCCAGCTCACCAGTCCCGAGTGGGACAGATACGCAGTATTTT. It is translated as CASSPVPSGTDTQYF. The chain couples TRBV18 to TRBJ2-3; unclear D gene. This CDR3 comprises 15 residues. Germline V gene lookup returns CDR1 KGHSH and CDR2 LQKENI. V lost 2 bases and J 3 bases, leaving 12 bases between the germline ends.

This clone has more than one count but fewer than ten. The rearrangement uses TRBV9 and TRBJ1-3; no definite D call. This CDR3 has 17 residues. Trimming pared 3 bases from V and 4 bases from J, leaving 20 bases between. Germline CDR1 SGDLS, CDR2 YYNGEE. The CDR3 loop reads CASSASSRTLGGNTIYF. CDR3 nucleotide sequence: TGTGCCAGCAGCGCGTCCAGTCGGACCTTGGGGGGAAACACCATATATTTT.

The chain uses TRBV6-5 and TRBJ1-2; D ambiguous. V was pared by 3 bases and J by 8 bases, with 16 bases between. Looked up from germline, CDR1 is MNHEY and CDR2 is SVGAGI. This CDR3 spans 14 amino acids. The CDR3 nucleotides are TGTGCCAGCAGTTATGGGAAGGGCCGGCGGGGCTACACCTTC. This codes for CASSYGKGRRGYTF.

The rearrangement links TRBV6-1 to TRBJ2-3; the D is unclear. The CDR3 consists of 12 residues. Germline lookup yields CDR1 MNHNS and CDR2 SASEGT. Trimming pared 6 bases from V and 2 bases from J, leaving 6 bases between. The CDR3 protein is CASRADTDTQYF. CDR3 nucleotide sequence: TGTGCCAGCAGGGCCGACACAGATACGCAGTATTTT.

V usage is TRBV7-2 and J usage is TRBJ1-2; D unresolved. V dropped 3 bases and J dropped 2 bases, with 10 bases sitting between them. The CDR3 has 14 amino acids. Germline V gene sequence: CDR1 SGHTA, CDR2 FQGNSA. The CDR3 coding sequence is TGTGCCAGCAGCTTTCAAGGGATGAACTATGGCTACACCTTC. The encoded protein is CASSFQGMNYGYTF.

V usage is TRBV9 and J usage is TRBJ2-5, with D perhaps TRBD2 (5 bases). Germline CDR1 is SGDLS and CDR2 is YYNGEE. The germline V and J ends were trimmed by 2 bases and 0 bases, with 11 bases remaining between them. The CDR3 length is 15 residues. CDR3: CASSVGRRNQETQYF. For the CDR3, the DNA is TGTGCCAGCAGCGTTGGGAGACGCAACCAAGAGACCCAGTACTTC.

V usage is TRBV30 and J usage is TRBJ2-7; either TRBD1 or TRBD2 may fit D (6 bases each). The germline V and J ends were trimmed by 5 bases and 6 bases, with 17 bases remaining between them. Germline CDR1 and CDR2: GTSNPN and SVGIG (reference sequence). The CDR3 is 13 residues long. The CDR3: CAWARGLMSEQYF. CDR3 in DNA: TGTGCCTGGGCCCGGGGGCTAATGAGCGAGCAGTACTTC.

A note on this clone: One end of the junction does not line up with germline, which may come from a read error. The gene calls are TRBV7-7 and TRBJ2-5; D is perhaps TRBD1 (6 bases). The CDR3 has 16 residues. CDR1 is SSHAT, CDR2 FNYEAQ, per germline (reference sequence). As DNA, the CDR3 is TGTGCTAGCAGCGTTAATGGCAGGGGAAATGGAGAGACCCAGTACTTC. Amino acid sequence: CASSVNGRGNGETQYF.

The chain couples TRBV2 to TRBJ1-1; D is ambiguous. V lost 2 bases to trimming and J lost 10 bases, with 8 bases between them. Germline V gene data show CDR1 as SNHLY and CDR2 as FYNNEI. CDR3 length: 11 amino acids. CDR3 in DNA: TGTGCCAGCAGTGAAACCGCGGGAGCTTTCTTT. Encoded protein: CASSETAGAFF.

V usage is TRBV2 and J usage is TRBJ2-7; tentatively, D is TRBD1 (6 bases). Between the trimmed V and J ends, which lost 6 bases and 3 bases, there was a span of 12 bases. This CDR3 region has 13 residues. CDR1 and CDR2 from the germline V gene are SNHLY and FYNNEI. CDR3 sequence: CASRRDIDYEQYF. CDR3 DNA sequence: TGTGCCAGCAGACGGGACATAGACTACGAGCAGTACTTC.

The chain recombines TRBV18 with TRBJ2-1, with TRBD2 matching 10 bases. With V trimmed by 6 bases and J by 4 bases, 9 bases remained unmatched. Germline assignment: CDR1 KGHSH and CDR2 LQKENI. The CDR3 is 16 amino acids. The CDR3 reads CASSRGLAESYNEQFF. The CDR3 DNA reads TGTGCCAGCTCCCGAGGACTAGCGGAGAGTTACAATGAGCAGTTCTTC.

The chain carries TRBV19 and TRBJ2-2; D tentatively reads TRBD1 or TRBD2 (5 bases each). This CDR3 spans 13 amino acids. Trimming left V 9 bases short and J 1 base short, with 9 bases between. The germline CDR1 and CDR2 sequences are LNHDA and SQIVND (reference sequence). The CDR3 sequence is CASGTRNTGELFF. Written as DNA, the CDR3 is TGTGCCAGCGGGACGAGGAACACCGGGGAGCTGTTTTTT.

This chain links TRBV5-4 with TRBJ1-2; unclear D gene. In germline, CDR1 is SGHNT, CDR2 YYREEE (reference sequence). The V end lost 0 bases, the J end lost 4 bases, and 7 bases lay between the germline ends. The CDR3 has 13 residues. The CDR3 spells CASSLEDFYGYTF. CDR3 DNA sequence: TGTGCCAGCAGCTTGGAGGACTTCTATGGCTACACCTTC.

The table lists this clone with a count of one. This chain uses TRBV7-2 with TRBJ2-2, with a possible D match to TRBD1 (6 bases). The germline CDR1 and CDR2 sequences are SGHTA and FQGNSA. V shed 5 bases and J shed 4 bases, with 11 bases lying between them. The CDR3 extends over 14 amino acids. The CDR3 protein is CASSIGQTTGELFF. The CDR3 DNA follows: TGTGCCAGCAGCATCGGACAGACCACCGGGGAGCTGTTTTTT.

This chain links TRBV6-6 with TRBJ1-5, with D maybe TRBD1 (5 bases). The CDR3 consists of 14 residues. The V gene lost 5 bases and the J gene lost 4 bases, with 12 bases spanning the gap. The germline gives CDR1 MNHNY, CDR2 SVGAGI (reference sequence). The CDR3 protein is CASSKQGLNQPQHF. In nucleotides, the CDR3 is TGTGCCAGCAGTAAGCAGGGTCTTAATCAGCCCCAGCATTTT.

The chain combines TRBV7-6 with TRBJ2-7; no reliable D call. The length of the CDR3 is 14 residues. Germline V gene lookup returns CDR1 SGHVS and CDR2 FNYEAQ. Trimming stripped 1 base from V and 0 bases from J, with 7 bases between. CDR3 residues: CASSLGVSSYEQYF. CDR3 coding DNA: TGTGCCAGCAGCTTAGGCGTCAGCTCCTACGAGCAGTACTTC. The complete variable domain, with remaining parts taken from reference TRBV7-6 and TRBJ2-7, reads GAGVSQSPRYKVTKRGQDVALRCDPISGHVSLYWYRQALGQGPEFLTYFNYEAQQDKSGLPNDRFSAERPEGSISTLTIQRTEQRDSAMYRCASSLGVSSYEQYFGPGTRLTVT.

The rearrangement links TRBV30 to TRBJ2-4, with TRBD1 matching over 11 bases. Germline assignment: CDR1 GTSNPN and CDR2 SVGIG (reference sequence). The CDR3 loop spans 12 amino acids. J lost 7 bases, V lost 5 bases, and 1 base had no gene match. CDR3 sequence reads: CAWGQGANIQYF. In DNA, the CDR3 is TGTGCCTGGGGACAGGGGGCGAACATTCAGTACTTC. Drawing the rest from reference TRBV30 and TRBJ2-4, the complete variable domain is SQTIHQWPATLVQPVGSPLSLECTVEGTSNPNLYWYRQAAGRGLQLLFYSVGIGQISSEVPQNLSASRPQDRQFILSSKKLLLSDSGFYLCAWGQGANIQYFGAGTRLSVL.

CDR3 bases: TGCGCCAGCAGCCCGCTATCTAGCGGCAGCACAGATACGCAGTATTTT. Translating gives CASSPLSSGSTDTQYF. The chain employs TRBV5-1 and TRBJ2-3; 7 positions agree with TRBD2. The J segment lost 0 bases and the V segment lost 4 bases, leaving 8 bases of the junction unmatched. This CDR3 is 16 amino acids long. From germline, CDR1 is SGHRS and CDR2 YFSETQ.

The chain uses TRBV10-3 and TRBJ1-1, with D perhaps TRBD1 (6 bases). This CDR3 has 11 amino acids. Germline values: CDR1 ENHRY, CDR2 SYGVKD. V lost 6 bases and J lost 8, with 10 bases in between. CDR3 nucleotides: TGTGCCATCAGCTCACAGGGCGAAGCTTTCTTT. It translates to CAISSQGEAFF.

V is TRBV6-5 and J is TRBJ1-2; possible D gene TRBD1, 5 bases. The CDR3 length is 13 residues. Trimming left V 8 bases short and J 0 bases short, with 10 bases between. Germline loops: CDR1 MNHEY, CDR2 SVGAGI. This CDR3 is CASWGGANYGYTF. CDR3 sequence (DNA): TGTGCCAGCTGGGGGGGGGCTAACTATGGCTACACCTTC.

This rearrangement joins TRBV30 to TRBJ1-6; D possibly corresponds to TRBD1 (5 bases). The CDR3 runs 14 residues. Germline CDR1 and CDR2: GTSNPN and SVGIG (reference sequence). V lost 2 bases, J lost 10 bases, and 15 bases lay in between. This chain's CDR3 is CAWSRGGLRSPLHF. The CDR3 nucleotides are TGTGCCTGGAGTCGCGGGGGGTTGAGGTCACCCCTCCACTTT.

The chain combines TRBV13 with TRBJ1-2; D remains unclear. Deletions cut 5 bases from V and 4 bases from J, with 14 bases between. CDR1 and CDR2 from the germline V gene are PRHDT and FYEKMQ (reference sequence). This CDR3 contains 14 residues. The CDR3 DNA follows: TGTGCCAGCAGCCCCCTGGCGGTAAGCTATGGCTACACCTTC. Translating it yields CASSPLAVSYGYTF. The full variable domain, in which reference TRBV13 and TRBJ1-2 provide the parts outside the CDR3, is AAGVIQSPRHLIKEKRETATLKCYPIPRHDTVYWYQQGPGQDPQFLISFYEKMQSDKGSIPDRFSAQQFSDYHSELNMSSLELGDSALYFCASSPLAVSYGYTFGSGTRLTVV.

The V call is TRBV4-1, the J call TRBJ2-1; D gene unclear. Trimming pared 4 bases from V and 0 bases from J, leaving 10 bases between. Germline-derived CDR1 and CDR2 are MGHRA and YSYEKL. CDR3 length: 15 amino acids. The CDR3 spells CASSPDFSSYNEQFF. DNA for the CDR3: TGCGCCAGCAGCCCAGACTTCTCCTCCTACAATGAGCAGTTCTTC.

The V gene is TRBV7-9, the J gene TRBJ1-2; 8 bases agree with TRBD1. V trimming: 3 bases; J trimming: 5 bases; junction bases outside the gene matches: 5. CDR3 length: 14 amino acids. Germline assignment: CDR1 SEHNR and CDR2 FQNEAQ (reference sequence). The CDR3 DNA is TGTGCCAGCAGCTTGGGGGACAGGCGTTATGGCTACACCTTC. Translating it yields CASSLGDRRYGYTF.